A single sample is the source of the 10 T cell receptor beta chains below, sequenced in a study of shared clonotypes between healthy human individuals. The data were produced by immunoSEQ multiplex PCR, yet TCRdb's version contains in-frame clones alone and is incomplete. The sample contains 900,000 to 1,200,000 clones, 70% to 80% of which appear only once. Material: memory CD4+ T cells from PBMCs. Stated subset: CD45RA-negative fraction. The receptor source for this set is a young man in good health. Some clones in this sample may be carry-over from other donors' samples.

The chain links TRBV29-1 to TRBJ2-1; 7 positions match TRBD2. CDR3 length: 13 residues. The J segment lost 4 bases and the V segment lost 3 bases, leaving 3 bases of the junction unmatched. Germline V gene sequence: CDR1 SQVTM, CDR2 ANQGSEA. Here the CDR3 DNA reads TGCAGCGTTGACGGAGCGGGGTACAATGAGCAGTTCTTC. Amino acid sequence: CSVDGAGYNEQFF.

This clone was seen just once. The V and J genes are TRBV5-4 and TRBJ2-7; D not resolved. V shed 0 bases and J shed 1 base, with 8 bases lying between them. The germline V gene encodes CDR1 SGHNT and CDR2 YYREEE (reference sequence). This CDR3 spans 14 amino acids. CDR3 sequence reads: CASSLDASSYEQYF. CDR3 DNA sequence: TGTGCCAGCAGCTTGGACGCCAGTTCCTACGAGCAGTACTTC.

CDR3 bases: TGTGCCAGCAGGGTCGTTAGGGGCGAGCAGTACTTC. It encodes CASRVVRGEQYF. The J gene is TRBJ2-7, the V gene TRBV28; the D gene is possibly TRBD1 (5 bases). The CDR3 contains 12 residues. V was shortened by 6 bases and J by 6 bases, with 12 bases between the two germline ends. The germline V gene has CDR1 MDHEN and CDR2 SYDVKM.

The chain employs TRBV28 and TRBJ1-3; D gene unclear. The CDR3 totals 19 residues. V shed 6 bases and J shed 0 bases, with 24 bases lying between them. The germline V gene encodes CDR1 MDHEN and CDR2 SYDVKM. CDR3 protein: CASSLQVLGRPFSGNTIYF. The CDR3 DNA sequence: TGTGCCAGCAGCCTCCAGGTTTTGGGCAGACCCTTCTCTGGAAACACCATATATTTT.

The chain uses TRBV4-1 and TRBJ2-3, with 9 bases lining up with TRBD2. The J segment lost 2 bases and the V segment lost 1 base, leaving 10 bases of the junction unmatched. CDR3 length: 18 residues. Germline-derived CDR1 and CDR2 are MGHRA and YSYEKL. CDR3 residues: CASSQAATSGGYTDTQYF. In nucleotides, the CDR3 is TGCGCCAGCAGCCAAGCTGCGACTAGCGGAGGCTACACAGATACGCAGTATTTT.

The CDR3 here is CASSVDRMIQPQHF. CDR3 bases: TGTGCCAGCAGTGTGGACAGGATGATCCAGCCCCAGCATTTT. The J gene is TRBJ1-5, the V gene TRBV25-1, with 7 positions matching TRBD1. V trimming: 4 bases; J trimming: 7 bases; junction bases outside the gene matches: 7. The CDR3 is 14 residues long. Germline V gives CDR1 MGHDK, CDR2 SYGVNS.

The chain has TRBV28 and TRBJ2-7; D is ambiguous. The CDR3 is 13 residues long. Deletions cut 2 bases from V and 7 bases from J, with 12 bases between. The germline V gene encodes CDR1 MDHEN and CDR2 SYDVKM. The CDR3 spells CASSLVGRREQYF. For the CDR3, the DNA is TGTGCCAGCAGTTTAGTTGGGCGAAGGGAGCAGTACTTC.

The chain employs TRBV6-1 and TRBJ1-2, with D possibly TRBD1 on 6 matching bases. V lost 0 bases and J 6 bases, leaving 11 bases between the germline ends. CDR3 length: 14 residues. Germline CDR1 and CDR2: MNHNS and SASEGT. In nucleotides, the CDR3 is TGTGCCAGCAGTGAAGCGCTCCGGGACAATGGCTACACCTTC. Translated: CASSEALRDNGYTF.

This rearrangement joins TRBV25-1 to TRBJ1-1, with TRBD1 matching over 11 bases. V lost 3 bases to trimming and J lost 11 bases; unmatched junction nucleotides: 14. Germline CDR1 and CDR2: MGHDK and SYGVNS. CDR3 size: 16 residues. CDR3 in DNA: TGTGCCAGCAGTGACCGGGACAGGGGGGTGCGGCCGGCGGCTTTCTTT. The encoded protein is CASSDRDRGVRPAAFF.

CDR3 DNA sequence: TGTGCCAGCAGCCCGACTAGCGGCGTTGAGCAGTTCTTC. Translating gives CASSPTSGVEQFF. The chain has TRBV11-3 and TRBJ2-1, with TRBD2 matching over 9 bases. This CDR3 spans 13 amino acids. V lost 5 bases to trimming and J lost 9 bases; unmatched junction nucleotides: 5. The germline V gene has CDR1 SGHNT and CDR2 YENEEA. The full variable domain, its missing parts supplied by reference TRBV11-3 and TRBJ2-1, is EAGVVQSPRYKIIEKKQPVAFWCNPISGHNTLYWYLQNLGQGPELLIRYENEEAVDDSQLPKDRFSAERLKGVDSTLKIQPAELGDSAVYLCASSPTSGVEQFFGPGTRLTVL.